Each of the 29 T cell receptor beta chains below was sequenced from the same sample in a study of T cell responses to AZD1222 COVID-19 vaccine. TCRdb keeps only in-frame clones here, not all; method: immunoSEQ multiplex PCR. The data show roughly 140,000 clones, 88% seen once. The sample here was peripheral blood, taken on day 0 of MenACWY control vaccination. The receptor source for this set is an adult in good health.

The CDR3 bases are TGTGCCAGCACCCCGGGCGTCTATGGCTACACCTTC. Translation: CASTPGVYGYTF. The chain uses TRBV28 and TRBJ1-2; D is unclear. The V end lost 7 bases, the J end lost 4 bases, and 10 bases lay between the germline ends. Germline V lookup: CDR1 MDHEN, CDR2 SYDVKM. The CDR3 runs 12 residues.

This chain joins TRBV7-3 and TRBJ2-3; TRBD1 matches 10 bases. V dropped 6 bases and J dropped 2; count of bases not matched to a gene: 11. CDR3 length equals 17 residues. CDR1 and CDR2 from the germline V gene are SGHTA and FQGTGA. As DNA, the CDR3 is TGTGCCAGCAGTTTGGCCGGGACAGGGGTTTTCACAGATACGCAGTATTTT. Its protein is CASSLAGTGVFTDTQYF.

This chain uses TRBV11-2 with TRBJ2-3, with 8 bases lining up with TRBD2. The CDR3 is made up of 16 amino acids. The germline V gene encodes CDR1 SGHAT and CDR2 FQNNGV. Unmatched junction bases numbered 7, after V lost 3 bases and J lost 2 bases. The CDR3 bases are TGTGCCAGCAGCTTGAGTCTAGCGGGTAACACAGATACGCAGTATTTT. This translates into CASSLSLAGNTDTQYF.

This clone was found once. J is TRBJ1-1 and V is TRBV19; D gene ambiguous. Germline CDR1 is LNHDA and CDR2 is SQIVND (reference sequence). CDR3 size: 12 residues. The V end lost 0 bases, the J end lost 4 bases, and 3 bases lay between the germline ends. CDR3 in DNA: TGTGCCAGTAGTATAGACCTCACTGAAGCTTTCTTT. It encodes CASSIDLTEAFF. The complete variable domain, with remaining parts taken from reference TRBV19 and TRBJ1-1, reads DGGITQSPKYLFRKEGQNVTLSCEQNLNHDAMYWYRQDPGQGLRLIYYSQIVNDFQKGDIAEGYSVSREKKESFPLTVTSAQKNPTAFYLCASSIDLTEAFFGQGTRLTVV.

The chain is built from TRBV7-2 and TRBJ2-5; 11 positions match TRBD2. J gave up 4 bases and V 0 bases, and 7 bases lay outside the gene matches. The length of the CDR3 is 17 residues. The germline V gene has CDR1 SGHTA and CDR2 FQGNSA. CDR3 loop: CASSLAPGLAVRETQYF. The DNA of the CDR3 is TGTGCCAGCAGCTTAGCACCGGGACTAGCGGTACGAGAGACCCAGTACTTC.

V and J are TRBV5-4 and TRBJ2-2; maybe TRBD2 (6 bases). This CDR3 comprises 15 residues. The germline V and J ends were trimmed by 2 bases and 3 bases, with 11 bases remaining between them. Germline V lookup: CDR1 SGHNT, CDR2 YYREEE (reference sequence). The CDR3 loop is CASSFWTIDTGELFF. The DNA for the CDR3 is TGTGCCAGCAGCTTCTGGACTATCGACACCGGGGAGCTGTTTTTT. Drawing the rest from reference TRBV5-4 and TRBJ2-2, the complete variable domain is ETGVTQSPTHLIKTRGQQVTLRCSSQSGHNTVSWYQQALGQGPQFIFQYYREEENGRGNFPPRFSGLQFPNYSSELNVNALELDDSALYLCASSFWTIDTGELFFGEGSRLTVL.

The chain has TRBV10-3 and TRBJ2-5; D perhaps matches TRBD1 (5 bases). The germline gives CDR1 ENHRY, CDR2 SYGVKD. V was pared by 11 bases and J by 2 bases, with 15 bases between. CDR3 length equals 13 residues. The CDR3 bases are TGTGCCGGATCGAACAGGTTGCAAGAGACCCAGTACTTC. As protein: CAGSNRLQETQYF.

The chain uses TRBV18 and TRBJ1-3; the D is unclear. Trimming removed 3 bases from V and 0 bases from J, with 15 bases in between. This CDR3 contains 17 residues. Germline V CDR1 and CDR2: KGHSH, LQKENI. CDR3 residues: CASSPFRGPASGNTIYF. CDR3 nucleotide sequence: TGTGCCAGCTCACCGTTCAGAGGACCGGCCTCTGGAAACACCATATATTTT.

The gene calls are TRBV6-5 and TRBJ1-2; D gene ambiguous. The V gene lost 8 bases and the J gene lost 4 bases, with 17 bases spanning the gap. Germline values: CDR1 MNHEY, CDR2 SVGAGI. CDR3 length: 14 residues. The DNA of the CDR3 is TGTGCCAGCCGCTACTCCGCGGTATCCTATGGCTACACCTTC. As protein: CASRYSAVSYGYTF.

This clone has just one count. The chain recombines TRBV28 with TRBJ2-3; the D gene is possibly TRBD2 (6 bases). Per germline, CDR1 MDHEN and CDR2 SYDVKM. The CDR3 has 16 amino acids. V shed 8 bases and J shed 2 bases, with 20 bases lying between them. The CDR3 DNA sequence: TGTGCCAGCCTTCCTGGCGGGGCGGGAATCACAGATACGCAGTATTTT. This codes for CASLPGGAGITDTQYF.

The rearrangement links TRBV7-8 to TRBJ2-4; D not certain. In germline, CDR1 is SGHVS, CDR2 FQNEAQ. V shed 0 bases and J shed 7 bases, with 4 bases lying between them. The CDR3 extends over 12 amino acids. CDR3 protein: CASSLAGNIQYF. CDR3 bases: TGTGCCAGCAGCTTAGCGGGGAACATTCAGTACTTC.

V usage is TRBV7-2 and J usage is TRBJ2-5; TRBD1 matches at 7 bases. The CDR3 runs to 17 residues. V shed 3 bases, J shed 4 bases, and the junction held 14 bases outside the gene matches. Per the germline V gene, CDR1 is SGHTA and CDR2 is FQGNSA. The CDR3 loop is CASSLNPAAGGRETQYF. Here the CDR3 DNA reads TGTGCCAGCAGCTTGAATCCGGCGGCAGGGGGACGAGAGACCCAGTACTTC.

CDR3: CASSMDRGIVRNQPQHF. The CDR3 nucleotides are TGTGCCAGCAGTATGGACAGGGGGATCGTAAGGAATCAGCCCCAGCATTTT. The chain is built from TRBV28 and TRBJ1-5, with TRBD1 matching 10 bases. Germline V gene data show CDR1 as MDHEN and CDR2 as SYDVKM. This CDR3 spans 17 amino acids. V trimming: 5 bases; J trimming: 4 bases; junction bases outside the gene matches: 11.

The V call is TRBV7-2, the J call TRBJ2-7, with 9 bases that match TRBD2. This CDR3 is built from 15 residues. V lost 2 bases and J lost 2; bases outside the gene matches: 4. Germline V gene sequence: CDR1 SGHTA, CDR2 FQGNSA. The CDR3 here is CASSLTAGGTYEQYF. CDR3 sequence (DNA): TGTGCCAGCAGCTTAACGGCGGGAGGGACCTACGAGCAGTACTTC.

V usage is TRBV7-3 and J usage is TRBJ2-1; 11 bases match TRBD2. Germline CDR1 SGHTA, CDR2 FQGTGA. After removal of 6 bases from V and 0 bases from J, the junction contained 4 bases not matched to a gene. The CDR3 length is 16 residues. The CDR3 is CASSLAGGTSYNEQFF. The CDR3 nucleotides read TGTGCCAGCAGTTTAGCGGGAGGGACCTCCTACAATGAGCAGTTCTTC.

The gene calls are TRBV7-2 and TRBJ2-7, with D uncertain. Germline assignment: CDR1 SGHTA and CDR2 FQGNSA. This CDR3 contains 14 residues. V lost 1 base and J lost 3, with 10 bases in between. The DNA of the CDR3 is TGTGCCAGCAGCTTAGGGCAGCCATTCTACGAGCAGTACTTC. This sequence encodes CASSLGQPFYEQYF.

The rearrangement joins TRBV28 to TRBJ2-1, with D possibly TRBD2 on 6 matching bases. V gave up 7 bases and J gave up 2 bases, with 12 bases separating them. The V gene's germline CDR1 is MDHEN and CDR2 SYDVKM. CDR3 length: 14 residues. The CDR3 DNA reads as TGTGCCAGCATATCGGGAGTGACCTACAATGAGCAGTTCTTC. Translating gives CASISGVTYNEQFF.

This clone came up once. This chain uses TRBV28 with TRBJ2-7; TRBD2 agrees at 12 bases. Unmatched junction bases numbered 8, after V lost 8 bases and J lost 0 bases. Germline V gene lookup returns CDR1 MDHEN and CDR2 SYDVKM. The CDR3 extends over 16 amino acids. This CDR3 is CASEAPGLAGSYEQYF. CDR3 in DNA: TGTGCCAGCGAAGCCCCGGGACTAGCGGGCTCCTACGAGCAGTACTTC.

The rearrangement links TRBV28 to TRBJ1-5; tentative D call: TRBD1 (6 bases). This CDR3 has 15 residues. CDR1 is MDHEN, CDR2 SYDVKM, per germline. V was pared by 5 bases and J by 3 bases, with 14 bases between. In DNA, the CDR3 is TGTGCCAGCAGTCCCGCGGGGGCCACCAATCAGCCCCAGCATTTT. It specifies CASSPAGATNQPQHF.

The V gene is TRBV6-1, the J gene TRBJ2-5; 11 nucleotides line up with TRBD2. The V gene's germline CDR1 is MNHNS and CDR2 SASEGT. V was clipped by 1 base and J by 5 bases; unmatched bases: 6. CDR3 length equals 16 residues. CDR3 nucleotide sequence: TGTGCCAGCAGTGAAGACAAGGGACTAGCGGTCGAGACCCAGTACTTC. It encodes CASSEDKGLAVETQYF.

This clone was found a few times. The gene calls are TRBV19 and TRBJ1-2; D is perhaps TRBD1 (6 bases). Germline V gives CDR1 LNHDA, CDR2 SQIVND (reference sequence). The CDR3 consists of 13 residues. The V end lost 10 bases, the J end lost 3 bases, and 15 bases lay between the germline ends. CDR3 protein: CATATGLYYGYTF. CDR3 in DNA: TGTGCCACCGCGACAGGATTATACTATGGCTACACCTTC.

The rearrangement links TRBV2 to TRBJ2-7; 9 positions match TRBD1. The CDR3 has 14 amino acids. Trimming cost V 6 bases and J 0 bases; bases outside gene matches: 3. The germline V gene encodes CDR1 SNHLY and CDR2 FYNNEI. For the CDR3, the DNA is TGTGCCAGCAGAGGGACAGGGAGCTCCTACGAGCAGTACTTC. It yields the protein CASRGTGSSYEQYF. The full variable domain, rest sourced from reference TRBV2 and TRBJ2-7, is EPEVTQTPSHQVTQMGQEVILRCVPISNHLYFYWYRQILGQKVEFLVSFYNNEISEKSEIFDDQFSVERPDGSNFTLKIRSTKLEDSAMYFCASRGTGSSYEQYFGPGTRLTVT.

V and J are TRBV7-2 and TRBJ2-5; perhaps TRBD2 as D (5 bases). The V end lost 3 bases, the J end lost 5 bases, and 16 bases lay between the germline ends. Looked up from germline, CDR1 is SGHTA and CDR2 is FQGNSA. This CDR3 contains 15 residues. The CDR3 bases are TGTGCCAGCAGCTTGGGCCAGCGGACGGTTGAGACCCAGTACTTC. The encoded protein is CASSLGQRTVETQYF.

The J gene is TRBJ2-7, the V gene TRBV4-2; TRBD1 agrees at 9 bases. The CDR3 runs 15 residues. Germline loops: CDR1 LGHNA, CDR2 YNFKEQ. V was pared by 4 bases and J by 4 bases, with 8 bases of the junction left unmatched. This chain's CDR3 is CASSPSGTGTYEQYF. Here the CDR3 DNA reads TGTGCCAGCAGCCCTTCTGGGACAGGGACTTACGAGCAGTACTTC.

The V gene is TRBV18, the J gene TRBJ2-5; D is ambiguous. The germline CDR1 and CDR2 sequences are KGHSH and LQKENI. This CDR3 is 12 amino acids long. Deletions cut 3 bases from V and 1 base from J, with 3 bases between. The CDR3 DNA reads TGTGCCAGCTCACCCACCCAAGAGACCCAGTACTTC. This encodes CASSPTQETQYF.

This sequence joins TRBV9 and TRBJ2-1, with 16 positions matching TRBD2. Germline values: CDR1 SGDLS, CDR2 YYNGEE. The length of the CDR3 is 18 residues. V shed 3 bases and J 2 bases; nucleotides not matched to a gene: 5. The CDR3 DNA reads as TGTGCCAGCAGCGAGGGGACTAGCGGGGGGGCCGCCTACAATGAGCAGTTCTTC. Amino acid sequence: CASSEGTSGGAAYNEQFF.

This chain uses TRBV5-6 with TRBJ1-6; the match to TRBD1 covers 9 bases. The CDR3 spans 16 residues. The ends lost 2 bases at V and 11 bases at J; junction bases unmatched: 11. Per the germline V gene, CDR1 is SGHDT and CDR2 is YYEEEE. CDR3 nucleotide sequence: TGTGCCAGCAGCTTTTTTACCGGGACAGGGCCGACACCCCTCCACTTT. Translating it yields CASSFFTGTGPTPLHF. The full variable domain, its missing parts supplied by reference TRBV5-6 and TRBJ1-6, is DAGVTQSPTHLIKTRGQQVTLRCSPKSGHDTVSWYQQALGQGPQFIFQYYEEEERQRGNFPDRFSGHQFPNYSSELNVNALLLGDSALYLCASSFFTGTGPTPLHFGNGTRLTVT.

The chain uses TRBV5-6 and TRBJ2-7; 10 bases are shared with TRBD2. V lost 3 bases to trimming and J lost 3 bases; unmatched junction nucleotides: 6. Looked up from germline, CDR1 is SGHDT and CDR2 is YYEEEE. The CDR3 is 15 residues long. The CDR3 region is CASSWRASGSYEQYF. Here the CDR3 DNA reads TGTGCCAGCAGCTGGAGGGCTAGCGGGAGCTACGAGCAGTACTTC. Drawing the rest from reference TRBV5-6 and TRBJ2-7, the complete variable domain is DAGVTQSPTHLIKTRGQQVTLRCSPKSGHDTVSWYQQALGQGPQFIFQYYEEEERQRGNFPDRFSGHQFPNYSSELNVNALLLGDSALYLCASSWRASGSYEQYFGPGTRLTVT.

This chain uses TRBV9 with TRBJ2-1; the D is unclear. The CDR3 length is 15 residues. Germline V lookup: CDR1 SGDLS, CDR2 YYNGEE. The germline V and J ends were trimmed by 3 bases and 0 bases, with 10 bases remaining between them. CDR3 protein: CASSARRDSYNEQFF. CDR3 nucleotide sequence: TGTGCCAGCAGCGCCCGGAGAGACTCCTACAATGAGCAGTTCTTC.